This TCR beta chain derives from a study of cytomegalovirus exposure and HLA in healthy donors (dated by TCRdb to about 2017). Broadly, across the study: An earlier analysis of approximately 640 of the donors reported approximately 300 Gb of sequence data and around 110 million unique TCR beta sequences from 190 million or so T cells. To predict cytomegalovirus infection status, the study brought together high-throughput TCR immunosequencing, statistical association of individual TCRs with disease status, and machine learning. About 300 gigabases of sequencing data and approximately 92 million unique TCR sequences made up an early release that covered nearly 650 HLA-typed donors. Using immunosequencing, the study profiled T cell repertoires from about 620 subjects and related those repertoires to cytomegalovirus serostatus. Rather than drawing on any new phenotypic data, the later analysis identified candidate immune exposures from TCR beta sequences and the way those sequences occurred across donors. Genome-wide SNP genotypes for about 65% of the 666 donors were used in a later genetic analysis, which treated that subset as a discovery cohort. A handful of DR-DQ haplotypes were treated as single units for association and clustering because of strong linkage in the cohort. All discovery cohort repertoires had been generated using a single sequencing platform. An earlier analysis of some 500 of the donors used high-throughput TCR beta sequencing to judge whether each TCR beta V gene segment behaved as functional or pseudogenic. HLA typing included class I and class II loci at four-digit resolution. A later analysis re-analyzed previously published TCR beta repertoires from roughly 630 donors and added high-resolution HLA genotyping to study TCR occurrence patterns. Donor age, sex, ethnicity and CMV serostatus were compiled together with the repertoire data. Among a few hundred genotyped donors of the cohort, an average of 235,054 unique TCR beta nucleotide sequences were sequenced per donor, approximately 20% of them non-productive. Of the 398 genotyped donors, 70% to 90% were placed in the genetic ancestry cluster associated with self-reported Caucasian donors. Typing coverage differed by locus: A, B, C, DRB1 and DQB1 were typed in roughly 629-630 donors, DQA1 in 500 to 550, DPA1 in some 600, and DPB1 in around 490. A separate validation cohort of approximately 120 different subjects was used in addition to the roughly 700-subject first cohort. The aim of the study was to test whether cataloging public T cell receptors could identify signatures of past pathogen exposure. Broad study findings and their caveats: Specific HLA alleles were associated with 18,000 or so TCR beta sequences at a false discovery rate of 0.05 in a later analysis. According to a later analysis, most CMV-associated TCR beta chains appeared to be HLA-restricted, and the HLA associations seemed to be driven largely by CMV exposure. In a later analysis, TCR association rates were found to vary across HLA loci, with the most associated TCRs seen for DRB1 alleles and the fewest for HLA-C alleles. For the cohort, immune exposure information was limited to CMV serostatus. HLA typing was unavailable for some donors at each locus, so association tests used only the typed subset. While some public TCRs were present in many individuals, most TCR sequences turned up only very rarely across donors. In a later analysis, HLA-associated TCR beta chains were found to be more clonally expanded and to have lower generation probabilities than equally common non-associated chains. Sequencing depth was assumed to be roughly uniform across donors in the presence/absence analyses, though that assumption may not hold. The authors suggested that the approach could potentially be extended to other disease states and immunological phenotypes. Some IMGT-functional V segments, including TRBV6-2 and TRBV6-3, could not be told apart with the 87-base-pair reads, so those segments were excluded. A few of the identified cytomegalovirus-associated TCR beta chains were confirmed in vitro to be specific for cytomegalovirus antigens. Correlated functional status among segregating V segments might reflect linkage disequilibrium, but an unknown experimental factor could not be ruled out. When HLA alleles, especially DR and DQ, strongly co-occurred, attributing TCR associations to individual alleles was difficult. Seventeen rarely observed V segments, including chromosome 9 orphons, were excluded from the earlier analysis of approximately 600 of the donors because counts were too low. According to a later genetic analysis, donors in an Asian-associated ancestry cluster had fewer N-insertions in productive TCRs than the approximately 650-donor mean. The classifier was reported to diagnose cytomegalovirus status with high specificity and sensitivity in both the original cohort and the validation cohort. A further reported finding was that TCR beta sequences accurately predicted the HLA-A and HLA-B alleles for most subjects in the first cohort. A later analysis reported that several top co-occurrence clusters appeared linked to parvovirus B19, influenza, CMV and Epstein-Barr virus. Broadly in line with IMGT annotations, most TCR beta V segments showed up in productive rearrangements about 87% or about 30% of the time in an earlier analysis of 587 of the donors. A later genetic analysis associated a missense DCLRE1C variant with V-gene and J-gene trimming of TCR beta chains, and an independent cohort replicated the association. The study gave a list of around 170 TCR beta chains associated with cytomegalovirus. A cluster of highly shared sequence variants was judged likely to be a technical artifact of the sequencing pipeline. In this cohort, only TCR beta chains were sequenced, and detectable features were limited by the absence of alpha or paired-chain data.

CDR1 is given as MNHEY and CDR2 as SVGAGI, both from the germline V gene. Spanning cysteine to phenylalanine, the CDR3 consists of 16 amino acids. The CDR3 DNA has 48 bases and is translated from base 1. At the junction V is shortened by 2 bases and J by 1 base, with 14 bases in between. Libraries were constructed by the immunoSEQ multiplex PCR assay. The multiplex PCR relied on a mix of 60 forward primers for TCR Vbeta segments and 13 reverse primers for TCR Jbeta segments. A multiplex PCR assay on genomic DNA amplified the CDR3 region of rearranged TCR beta genes. Amplified TCR beta libraries were sequenced as 87-base-pair reads on the Illumina HiSeq System. The study's own analysis went as follows. A later analysis tallied 75 million to 85 million unique TCR beta chains across the 650 to 750 repertoires, and about 12 million of those chains were shared by two or more donors. Raw reads were error-corrected and collapsed into unique sequences by a nearest-neighbor algorithm in which closely related sequences were merged to remove PCR and sequencing errors. To assign V, D and J gene segments, CDR3 sequences were aligned to IMGT reference sequences. Each retained sequence needed at least a six-nucleotide match to both a V gene segment and a J gene segment. A rearrangement counted as productive if the CDR3 had no stop codons and remained in frame with V and J, and every other rearrangement counted as non-productive. Following IMGT convention, CDR3 was defined as the stretch from the second conserved V-encoded cysteine up to the conserved J-encoded phenylalanine. The earlier analysis of some 580 of the donors excluded any sequence lacking an unambiguous match to a single V gene segment. In an earlier analysis of 500 to 750 of the donors, V segments were called functional above 56.7% productive rearrangements and were called segregating when the between-donor standard deviation exceeded 5%. To diagnose cytomegalovirus status from the catalog of TCR beta chain sequences, a statistical classification framework was built. V and J gene assignment, in a later analysis, came from comparing TCR nucleotide sequences with IMGT/GENE-DB human TR gene sequences. A later analysis assigned CDR3 sequences and most-parsimonious VDJ recombination scenarios with the TCRdist pipeline. In a later analysis, each TCR beta chain was defined by its CDR3 amino acid sequence together with its V-gene family, and reads without a unique V-gene family were excluded. To address suspected cross-contamination and a sequencing artifact, a later analysis removed some 620 highly shared, low-generation-probability nucleotide sequences. A later analysis calculated a clonal expansion index for each public chain from normalized within-repertoire ranks of inferred template counts. In a later analysis, generation probabilities were computed using a VDJ recombination model fitted to out-of-frame rearrangements, and the results were checked against IGoR. Hypergeometric tests were used in a later analysis to score TCR-TCR, TCR-HLA and TCR-CMV co-occurrence, with a repertoire-size bias correction applied to the TCR pairs. False discovery rates were estimated in a later analysis by permuting HLA or CMV assignments 20 times. In a later analysis, co-occurring TCRs were grouped with DBSCAN, and TCRdist sequence similarity was added when clustering was performed within HLA-allele-positive subsets. Repertoires with fewer than 30,000 or more than 120,000 public chains were left out of co-occurrence clustering, as were five repertoires with anomalous nucleotide sharing. The immuneACCESS repertoire file appears here via TCRdb, limited to in-frame rearrangements. These files lack a portion of the clones; in checked studies, under half of the deficit traces to unresolved V genes, and the cause of the others is not known. V and J calls and clone size are as listed in that table; D and trimming were resolved from the DNA. This sample holds 55,000 to 80,000 clones; roughly four fifths were observed only once. In total, the top ten clones hold roughly an eighth of the sample.

The cohort consisted of 650 to 850 healthy bone marrow donors. At the time of sampling, every cohort member was nominally healthy, though immune exposures that went unrecorded were likely present. The donor was CMV seronegative and belonged to the group of approximately 320 seronegative cohort members. A peripheral blood sample was provided by each donor, and peripheral blood mononuclear cells were used for TCR beta sequencing. Genomic DNA was extracted from the blood cell samples with the Qiagen DNeasy Blood Extraction Kit. On this clone itself: Its target antigen remains unknown. No much larger clone exists at a distance of one base, and base qualities are not known.

Sequencing used PBMCs. The V gene is TRBV6-5 and the J gene is TRBJ1-1, with TRBD1 perhaps the D gene, on 6 matching bases. The receptor was isolated from a man between 65 and 79 years old in good health and CMV-seronegative. The bases are TGTGCCAGCAGTTACGCCTCGGGGGGCCCGAACACTGAAGCTTTCTTT. This is translated as CASSYASGGPNTEAFF.